This T cell receptor (beta chain) was captured in a study of CD8+ T cells in alopecia areata. Study summary: Twice daily, treated patients received 5 to 10 mg of oral tofacitinib.

Reverse transcription of extracted RNA yielded cDNA, which provided the sequencing template. Data came from immunoSEQ multiplex PCR; TCRdb stores just in-frame clones and leaves some out. This table holds about 69,000 clones, roughly 57% found once. This clone came up a few times. The CDR3 runs to 12 residues. The V segment lost 2 bases and the J segment 11 bases; nucleotides outside the gene matches: 0. From germline, CDR1 is ENHRY and CDR2 SYGVKD. The chain is built from TRBV10-3 and TRBJ2-6; 7 positions match TRBD1. The material was CD8+ T cells sorted from blood, obtained at week 0. The origin of this receptor is a human donor with alopecia areata. The CDR3 spells CAISETGDVLTF. The CDR3 DNA sequence: TGTGCCATCAGTGAGACAGGGGACGTCCTGACTTTC.